This TCR beta chain is from a study of blood T cell repertoires in COVID-19. For the study at large: Researchers got acute and convalescent COVID-19 samples from the United States, Italy and Spain. T cells, B-cell-depleted T cells, or PBMCs supplied cDNA or gDNA.

Per the original methods: The assay estimated nucleated cells by amplifying reference gene primers. Assay: immunoSEQ multiplex PCR; the TCRdb copy retains only in-frame clones and omits some. The V and J calls and the clone size are those of that table, but D and trimming were determined from the DNA. The table includes 330,000 or so clones, roughly 87% detected once. One Seattle source followed patients from active infection through their disease course. After removal of 9 bases from V and 2 bases from J, the junction contained 12 bases not matched to a gene. Germline values: CDR1 MGHRA, CDR2 YSYEKL. The CDR3 totals 15 residues.

Sequencing used peripheral blood. This sequence was found in a woman aged 55-75 years with COVID-19, enrolled during active disease. V usage is TRBV4-1 and J usage is TRBJ1-2, with 7 bases that match TRBD1. The CDR3 DNA sequence: TGCGCCAGTTCCACCTTGCCGACAGGGAACTATGGCTACACCTTC. Translation gives CASSTLPTGNYGYTF.